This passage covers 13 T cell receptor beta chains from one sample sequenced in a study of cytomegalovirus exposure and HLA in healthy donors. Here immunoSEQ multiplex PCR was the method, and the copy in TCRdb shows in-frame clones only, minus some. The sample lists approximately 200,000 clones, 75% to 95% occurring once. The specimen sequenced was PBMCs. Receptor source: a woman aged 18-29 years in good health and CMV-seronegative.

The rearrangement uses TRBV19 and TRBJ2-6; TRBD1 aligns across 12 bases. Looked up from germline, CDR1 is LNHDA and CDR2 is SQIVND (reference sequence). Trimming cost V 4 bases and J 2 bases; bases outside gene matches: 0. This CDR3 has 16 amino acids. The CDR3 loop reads CASSRDRGPGANVLTF. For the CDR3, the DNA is TGTGCCAGTAGTAGGGACAGGGGGCCTGGGGCCAACGTCCTGACTTTC.

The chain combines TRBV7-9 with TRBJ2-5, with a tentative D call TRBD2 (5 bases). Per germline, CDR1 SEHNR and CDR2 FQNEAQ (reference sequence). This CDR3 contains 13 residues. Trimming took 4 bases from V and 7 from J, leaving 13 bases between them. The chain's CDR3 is CASSWEQVGTQYF. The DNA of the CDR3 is TGTGCCAGCAGCTGGGAGCAGGTGGGGACCCAGTACTTC.

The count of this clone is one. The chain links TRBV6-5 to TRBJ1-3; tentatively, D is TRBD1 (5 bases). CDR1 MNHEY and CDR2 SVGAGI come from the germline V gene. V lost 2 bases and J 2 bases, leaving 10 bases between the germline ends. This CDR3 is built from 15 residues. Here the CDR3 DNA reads TGTGCCAGCAGTTACGGAAAGGGGCCTGGAAACACCATATATTTT. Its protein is CASSYGKGPGNTIYF.

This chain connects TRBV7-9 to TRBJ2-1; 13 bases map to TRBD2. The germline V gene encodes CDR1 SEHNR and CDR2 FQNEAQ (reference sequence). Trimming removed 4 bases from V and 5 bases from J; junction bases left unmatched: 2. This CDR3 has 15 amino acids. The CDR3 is CASSWTSGSDNEQFF. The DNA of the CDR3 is TGTGCCAGCAGCTGGACTAGCGGGAGTGACAATGAGCAGTTCTTC.

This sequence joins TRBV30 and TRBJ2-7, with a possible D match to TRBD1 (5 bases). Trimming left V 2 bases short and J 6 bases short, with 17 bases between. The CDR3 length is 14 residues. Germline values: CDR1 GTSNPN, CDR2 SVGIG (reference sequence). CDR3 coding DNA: TGTGCCTGGAGTTCGGTAGGGGAAGTTCGCGAGCAGTACTTC. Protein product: CAWSSVGEVREQYF.

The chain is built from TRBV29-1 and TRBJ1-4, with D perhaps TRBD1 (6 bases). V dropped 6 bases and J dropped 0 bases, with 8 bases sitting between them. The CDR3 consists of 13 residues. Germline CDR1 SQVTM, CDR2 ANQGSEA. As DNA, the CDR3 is TGCAGCGTCCAGGGGTCAACTAATGAAAAACTGTTTTTT. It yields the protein CSVQGSTNEKLFF.

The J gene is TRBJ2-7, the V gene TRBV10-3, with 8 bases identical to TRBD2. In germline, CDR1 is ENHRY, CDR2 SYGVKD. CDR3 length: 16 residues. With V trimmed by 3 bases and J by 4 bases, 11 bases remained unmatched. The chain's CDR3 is CAISDLPNGRAYEQYF. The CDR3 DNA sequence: TGTGCCATCAGTGACCTTCCGAACGGGAGGGCTTACGAGCAGTACTTC.

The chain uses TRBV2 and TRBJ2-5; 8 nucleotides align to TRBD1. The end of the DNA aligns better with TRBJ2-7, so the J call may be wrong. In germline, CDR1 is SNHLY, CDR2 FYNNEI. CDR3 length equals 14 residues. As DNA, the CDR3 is TGTGCCAGCCAAGCTACAGGGGGTACCTACGAGCAGTACTTC. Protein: CASQATGGTYEQYF.

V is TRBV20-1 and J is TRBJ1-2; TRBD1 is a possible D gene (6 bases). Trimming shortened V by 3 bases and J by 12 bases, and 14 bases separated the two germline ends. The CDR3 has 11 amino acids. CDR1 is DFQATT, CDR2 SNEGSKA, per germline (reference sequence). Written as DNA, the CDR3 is TGCAGTGCTAGGGTTACAGGGACCCACACCTTC. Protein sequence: CSARVTGTHTF.

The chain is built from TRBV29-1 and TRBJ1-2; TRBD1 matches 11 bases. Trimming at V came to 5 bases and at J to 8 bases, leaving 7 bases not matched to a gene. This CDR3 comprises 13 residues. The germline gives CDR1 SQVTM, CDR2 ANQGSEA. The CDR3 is CSVYGQGAGGYTF. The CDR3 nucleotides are TGCAGCGTTTACGGACAGGGGGCTGGAGGCTACACCTTC. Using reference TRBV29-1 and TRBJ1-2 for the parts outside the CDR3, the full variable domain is SAVISQKPSRDICQRGTSLTIQCQVDSQVTMMFWYRQQPGQSLTLIATANQGSEATYESGFVIDKFPISRPNLTFSTLTVSNMSPEDSSIYLCSVYGQGAGGYTFGSGTRLTVV.

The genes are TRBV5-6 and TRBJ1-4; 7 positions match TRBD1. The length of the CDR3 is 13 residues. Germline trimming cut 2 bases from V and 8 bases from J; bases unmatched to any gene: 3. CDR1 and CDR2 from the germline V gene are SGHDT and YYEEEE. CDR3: CASSFDRVEKLFF. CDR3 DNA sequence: TGTGCCAGCAGCTTCGACAGGGTCGAAAAACTGTTTTTT.

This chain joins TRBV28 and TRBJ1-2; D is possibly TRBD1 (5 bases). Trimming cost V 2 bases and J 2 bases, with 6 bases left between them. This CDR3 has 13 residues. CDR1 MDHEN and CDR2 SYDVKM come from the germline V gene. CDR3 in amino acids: CASSLTGNYGYTF. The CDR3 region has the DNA TGTGCCAGCAGTTTAACAGGCAACTATGGCTACACCTTC.

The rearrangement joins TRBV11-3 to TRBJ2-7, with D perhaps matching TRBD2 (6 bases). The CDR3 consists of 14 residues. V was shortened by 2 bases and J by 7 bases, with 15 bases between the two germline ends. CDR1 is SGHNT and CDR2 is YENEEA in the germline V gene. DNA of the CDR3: TGTGCCAGCAGCTTATTGACGGGGGTTGGGGAGCAGTACTTC. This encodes CASSLLTGVGEQYF. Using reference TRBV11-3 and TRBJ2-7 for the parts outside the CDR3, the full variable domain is EAGVVQSPRYKIIEKKQPVAFWCNPISGHNTLYWYLQNLGQGPELLIRYENEEAVDDSQLPKDRFSAERLKGVDSTLKIQPAELGDSAVYLCASSLLTGVGEQYFGPGTRLTVT.